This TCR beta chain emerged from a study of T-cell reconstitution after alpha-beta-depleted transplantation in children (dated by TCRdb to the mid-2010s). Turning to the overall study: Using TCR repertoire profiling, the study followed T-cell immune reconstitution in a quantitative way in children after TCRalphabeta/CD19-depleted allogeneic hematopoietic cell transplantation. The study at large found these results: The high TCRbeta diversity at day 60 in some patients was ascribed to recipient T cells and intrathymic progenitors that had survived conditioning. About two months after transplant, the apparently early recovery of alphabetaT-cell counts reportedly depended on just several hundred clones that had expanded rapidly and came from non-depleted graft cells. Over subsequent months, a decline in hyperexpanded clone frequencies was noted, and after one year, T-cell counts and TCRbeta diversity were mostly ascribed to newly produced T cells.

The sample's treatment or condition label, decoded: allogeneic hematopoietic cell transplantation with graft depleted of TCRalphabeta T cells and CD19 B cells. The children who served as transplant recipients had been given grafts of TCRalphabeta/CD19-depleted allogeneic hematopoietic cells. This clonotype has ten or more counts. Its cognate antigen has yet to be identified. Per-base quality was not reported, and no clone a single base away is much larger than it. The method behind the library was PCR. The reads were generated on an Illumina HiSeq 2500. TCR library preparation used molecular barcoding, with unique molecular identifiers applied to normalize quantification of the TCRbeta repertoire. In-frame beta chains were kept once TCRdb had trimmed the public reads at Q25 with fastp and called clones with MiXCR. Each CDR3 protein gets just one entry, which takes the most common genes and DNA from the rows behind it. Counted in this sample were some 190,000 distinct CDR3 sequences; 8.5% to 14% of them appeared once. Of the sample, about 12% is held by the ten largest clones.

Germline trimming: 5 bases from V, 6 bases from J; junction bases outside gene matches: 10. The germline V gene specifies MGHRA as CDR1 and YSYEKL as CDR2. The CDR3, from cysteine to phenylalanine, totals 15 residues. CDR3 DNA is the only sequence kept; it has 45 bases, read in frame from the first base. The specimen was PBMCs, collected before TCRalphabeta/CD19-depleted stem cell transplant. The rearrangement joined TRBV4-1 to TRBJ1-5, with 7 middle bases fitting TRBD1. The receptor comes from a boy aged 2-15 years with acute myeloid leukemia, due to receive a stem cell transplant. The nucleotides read TGCGCCAGCAGCGTGGGGGAGGGGGCGGGTCAGCCCCAGCATTTT. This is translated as CASSVGEGAGQPQHF.